A single sample is the source of the 25 T cell receptor beta chains below, sequenced in a study of blood T cell repertoires in COVID-19 (dated by TCRdb to the early 2020s). The receptor library was made with the immunoSEQ multiplex PCR assay. TCRdb took this table from immuneACCESS and kept in-frame rearrangements with V and J called. Such tables lack part of the clones; where checked against another copy, unresolved V genes explain under half of the gap, and the rest is unexplained. The sample table records 250,000 or so clones; approximately 86% of these occur just once. The ten largest account for approximately 5.7% of the sample. Source material: peripheral blood. Receptors were obtained from a human donor in a cohort sampled during active COVID-19.

There are many counts of this clone. The chain couples TRBV10-1 to TRBJ2-1; 7 bases fit TRBD2. The CDR3 is 15 amino acids. The ends lost 3 bases at V and 5 bases at J; junction bases unmatched: 7. Per the germline V gene, CDR1 is WNHNN and CDR2 is SYGVQD (reference sequence). CDR3 region: CASSDEFGGDNEQFF. The CDR3 DNA reads as TGCGCCAGCAGTGATGAGTTTGGGGGGGACAATGAGCAGTTCTTC.

The chain links TRBV10-3 to TRBJ2-7; 8 bases align to TRBD1. There are 11 residues in the CDR3. Germline CDR1 ENHRY, CDR2 SYGVKD. The J segment lost 9 bases and the V segment lost 6 bases, leaving 4 bases of the junction unmatched. The CDR3 DNA follows: TGTGCCATCAGGGGGACAGGCCCGCAGTACTTC. Protein sequence: CAIRGTGPQYF.

The chain carries TRBV5-1 and TRBJ2-5, with 14 bases that match TRBD2. CDR3 length equals 16 residues. Germline-derived CDR1 and CDR2 are SGHRS and YFSETQ. V was clipped by 4 bases and J by 5 bases; unmatched bases: 7. The CDR3 DNA reads TGCGCCAGCAGCCTGGGACTAGCGGGAGTGGGGGAGACCCAGTACTTC. Its translation is CASSLGLAGVGETQYF.

V is TRBV5-1 and J is TRBJ2-7, with 9 bases that match TRBD2. The J segment lost 3 bases and the V segment lost 5 bases, leaving 6 bases of the junction unmatched. Germline V gene lookup returns CDR1 SGHRS and CDR2 YFSETQ. There are 14 residues in the CDR3. The CDR3 bases are TGCGCCAGCAGTCCTAGGACTAGCGACTACGAGCAGTACTTC. Translation gives CASSPRTSDYEQYF.

This clone came up many times. The chain carries TRBV3-1 (or the pseudogene TRBV3-2) and TRBJ1-2, with D perhaps matching TRBD1 (6 bases). Germline V gene data show CDR1 as LGHDT and CDR2 as YNNKEL (reference sequence). V lost 5 bases and J 4 bases, leaving 14 bases between the germline ends. CDR3 length equals 14 residues. Here the CDR3 reads CASSWKGGPYGYTF. DNA of the CDR3: TGTGCCAGCAGCTGGAAAGGGGGTCCCTATGGCTACACCTTC.

The CDR3 DNA sequence: TGTGCCAGCAGTTTTAGCGGGAGCCCCGCCTACGAGCAGTACTTC. Residues: CASSFSGSPAYEQYF. The rearrangement links TRBV28 to TRBJ2-7; 9 nucleotides align to TRBD2. J gave up 2 bases and V 3 bases, and 5 bases lay outside the gene matches. Germline lookup yields CDR1 MDHEN and CDR2 SYDVKM. This CDR3 has 15 amino acids. Full variable domain (outside the CDR3, taken from reference TRBV28 and TRBJ2-7): DVKVTQSSRYLVKRTGEKVFLECVQDMDHENMFWYRQDPGLGLRLIYFSYDVKMKEKGDIPEGYSVSREKKERFSLILESASTNQTSMYLCASSFSGSPAYEQYFGPGTRLTVT.

This clone was counted once. The chain joins TRBV27 to TRBJ2-1, with TRBD2 matching 9 bases. This CDR3 spans 15 amino acids. CDR1 and CDR2 (germline): MNHEY, SMNVEV (reference sequence). V dropped 6 bases and J dropped 4; count of bases not matched to a gene: 7. The CDR3 loop reads CASSRSGGIYNEQFF. The CDR3 region has the DNA TGTGCCAGCAGCCGTAGCGGGGGAATATACAATGAGCAGTTCTTC.

The rearrangement links TRBV7-2 to TRBJ2-1, with TRBD2 matching over 9 bases. The trim removed 1 base at V and 4 bases at J, leaving 2 bases unmatched. CDR1 SGHTA and CDR2 FQGNSA come from the germline V gene. This CDR3 contains 15 residues. The CDR3 DNA reads TGTGCCAGCAGCTTAGGGGCGGGAGGGTACAATGAGCAGTTCTTC. This gives the protein CASSLGAGGYNEQFF.

This sequence joins TRBV3-1 (or the pseudogene TRBV3-2) and TRBJ2-1, with 16 bases aligning to TRBD2. V shed 4 bases and J 10 bases; nucleotides not matched to a gene: 4. This CDR3 spans 15 amino acids. Per the germline V gene, CDR1 is LGHDT and CDR2 is YNNKEL (reference sequence). This CDR3 reads CASSPGTSGGAEQFF. The CDR3 DNA is TGTGCCAGCAGCCCAGGGACTAGCGGGGGGGCGGAGCAGTTCTTC.

V and J are TRBV18 and TRBJ2-7; D remains unclear. The V end was cut by 6 bases, the J end by 0 bases, with 12 bases between. Germline V CDR1 and CDR2: KGHSH, LQKENI. The CDR3 has 14 residues. The CDR3 protein is CASSRDTSSYEQYF. The CDR3 DNA reads as TGTGCCAGCTCCCGTGACACCTCCTCCTACGAGCAGTACTTC.

The V call is TRBV11-2, the J call TRBJ1-4; TRBD1 aligns across 11 bases. V lost 5 bases and J lost 9; bases outside the gene matches: 2. Per the germline V gene, CDR1 is SGHAT and CDR2 is FQNNGV. The CDR3 consists of 13 residues. The CDR3 bases are TGTGCCAGCAGCCTGGACAGGGGGCAAAAACTGTTTTTT. It specifies CASSLDRGQKLFF.

The rearrangement links TRBV9 to TRBJ1-2; D is unresolved. Germline CDR1 and CDR2: SGDLS and YYNGEE. The CDR3 consists of 12 residues. With 3 bases removed from V and 6 bases from J, the gap between germline ends came to 9 bases. CDR3 sequence reads: CASSEYGNGYTF. The CDR3 DNA follows: TGTGCCAGCAGCGAGTACGGGAATGGCTACACCTTC.

This sequence joins TRBV30 and TRBJ2-3; 8 bases align to TRBD2. Germline trimming cut 4 bases from V and 6 bases from J; bases unmatched to any gene: 9. The CDR3 sequence is 14 residues long. Looked up from germline, CDR1 is GTSNPN and CDR2 is SVGIG (reference sequence). The chain's CDR3 is CAWIPAGAVDTQYF. CDR3 in DNA: TGTGCCTGGATCCCAGCGGGGGCCGTTGATACGCAGTATTTT.

This chain connects TRBV19 to TRBJ2-1; D remains unclear. Trimming took 9 bases from V and 4 from J, leaving 10 bases between them. CDR1 and CDR2 (germline): LNHDA, SQIVND (reference sequence). This CDR3 contains 12 residues. This CDR3 reads CASSEKYNEQFF. The CDR3 nucleotides read TGTGCCAGCAGTGAGAAGTACAATGAGCAGTTCTTC.

The V and J genes are TRBV5-6 and TRBJ2-3; D may be TRBD2 (6 bases). This CDR3 contains 17 residues. Deletions cut 2 bases from V and 0 bases from J, with 16 bases between. The germline V gene has CDR1 SGHDT and CDR2 YYEEEE. CDR3 sequence reads: CASSFGGTVSSTDTQYF. The DNA for the CDR3 is TGTGCCAGCAGCTTCGGGGGAACCGTTTCTAGCACAGATACGCAGTATTTT.

The genes are TRBV21-1 and TRBJ2-5; the table's D call, TRBD2, has no DNA check behind it. TRBV21-1 is termed a pseudogene. This CDR3 spans 13 amino acids. The CDR3 region is CASSYYGEETQYF. DNA for the CDR3: TGTGCCAGCAGCTATTACGGGGAAGAGACCCAGTACTTC.

The chain carries TRBV7-2 and TRBJ2-2; perhaps TRBD1 as D (6 bases). V dropped 5 bases and J dropped 7 bases, with 17 bases sitting between them. The germline V gene has CDR1 SGHTA and CDR2 FQGNSA. The CDR3 totals 15 residues. Here the CDR3 reads CASSPRTAWNGELFF. As DNA, the CDR3 is TGTGCCAGCAGCCCCCGGACAGCCTGGAACGGGGAGCTGTTTTTT.

The rearrangement uses TRBV28 and TRBJ1-1; 8 nucleotides agree with TRBD1. CDR3 length equals 15 residues. Germline trimming cut 5 bases from V and 1 base from J; bases unmatched to any gene: 6. Germline CDR1 is MDHEN and CDR2 is SYDVKM. CDR3 region: CASSASGTGNTEAFF. CDR3 bases: TGTGCCAGCAGTGCGTCCGGGACAGGGAACACTGAAGCTTTCTTT.

The V gene is TRBV21-1, the J gene TRBJ2-7; the D segment call TRBD1 is taken from the table without a DNA check. TRBV21-1 is a known pseudogene. This CDR3 is built from 14 residues. The DNA of the CDR3 is TGTGCCAGCACCCGGACAGGTTCCTCCTACGAGCAGTACTTC. Protein product: CASTRTGSSYEQYF.

The J gene is TRBJ2-5, the V gene TRBV7-9; 10 nucleotides match TRBD1. J lost 2 bases, V lost 4 bases, and 13 bases had no gene match. The CDR3 length is 18 residues. Germline CDR1 and CDR2: SEHNR and FQNEAQ (reference sequence). CDR3 in amino acids: CASSYRRPGQGRQETQYF. DNA for the CDR3: TGTGCCAGCAGCTATCGAAGACCGGGACAGGGGCGACAAGAGACCCAGTACTTC.

The V gene is TRBV19, the J gene TRBJ1-1, with 7 bases aligning to TRBD1. The CDR3 is 15 residues long. V lost 7 bases to trimming and J lost 4 bases; unmatched junction nucleotides: 12. Germline CDR1 reads LNHDA; CDR2 reads SQIVND (reference sequence). The CDR3 reads CASILGRGRGTEAFF. The CDR3 nucleotides are TGTGCCAGTATTCTCGGGAGGGGGCGCGGCACTGAAGCTTTCTTT.

The CDR3 sequence is CASSDGVNEKLFF. Here the CDR3 DNA reads TGTGCCAGCAGTGACGGGGTCAATGAAAAACTGTTTTTT. The chain couples TRBV25-1 to TRBJ1-4; D gene unclear. Germline V lookup: CDR1 MGHDK, CDR2 SYGVNS. This CDR3 contains 13 residues. V was shortened by 3 bases and J by 5 bases, with 7 bases between the two germline ends.

This clone came up once. The rearrangement uses TRBV7-9 and TRBJ2-1; TRBD1 matches at 7 bases. Looked up from germline, CDR1 is SEHNR and CDR2 is FQNEAQ (reference sequence). The CDR3 contains 14 residues. Unmatched junction bases numbered 13, after V lost 5 bases and J lost 12 bases. As DNA, the CDR3 is TGTGCCAGCAGCCTGGGACAGCTACAGTCCGTGCAGTTCTTC. Translation gives CASSLGQLQSVQFF.

The chain joins TRBV24-1 to TRBJ2-1; 10 bases are shared with TRBD2. CDR1 KGHDR and CDR2 SFDVKD come from the germline V gene. The CDR3 extends over 16 amino acids. The V and J ends lost 3 bases and 4 bases, in that order; junction bases with no gene match: 5. The CDR3 nucleotides read TGTGCCACCAGTGATGGTAGCGGGGGGCCATACAATGAGCAGTTCTTC. As protein: CATSDGSGGPYNEQFF.

Concerning this clone: Other DNA variants within this sample encode the same CDR3. The V call is TRBV18, the J call TRBJ2-7; TRBD1 aligns across 11 bases. In germline, CDR1 is KGHSH, CDR2 LQKENI. There are 15 residues in the CDR3. Trimming at V came to 2 bases and at J to 2 bases, leaving 2 bases not matched to a gene. The CDR3 DNA sequence: TGTGCCAGCTCACCAGGGACAGGGGGTGCCTACGAGCAGTACTTC. It codes for CASSPGTGGAYEQYF.